This TCR beta chain was sequenced during a study of radiotherapy plus CTLA-4 blockade in lung cancer. Overall study context: In approximately 17% of patients, objective responses were seen; approximately 34% had disease control. Study outcomes and limitations: In blood, tumor-derived TCR clones expanded after radiotherapy plus ipilimumab.

This table comes from immunoSEQ multiplex PCR, and its TCRdb copy is limited to in-frame clones, with some not included. Of some 77,000 clones listed, approximately 84% are singletons. There are 12 residues in the CDR3. Germline V gene sequence: CDR1 MDHEN, CDR2 SYDVKM. For this clone: Its antigen is as yet unknown.

The sample in question was peripheral blood, obtained from a patient treated with radiotherapy plus ipilimumab. The V gene is TRBV28, the J gene TRBJ2-5, with 7 bases identical to TRBD1. The DNA matches TRBJ2-7 better at its end, which makes the J call doubtful. The TCR was taken from a human donor with non-small cell lung cancer who had a partial response to radiotherapy plus ipilimumab. CDR3 protein: CASSKTGYEQYF. As DNA, the CDR3 is TGTGCCAGCAGTAAGACAGGGTACGAGCAGTACTTC.